This entry is about one TCR beta chain. Its target is not known. Here immunoSEQ multiplex PCR was the method, and the copy in TCRdb shows in-frame clones only, minus some. The data show roughly 1 million clones, around 78% seen once. The sample originates from a study of shared clonotypes between healthy human individuals. On the study more broadly: With ages of 18 to 49, the donors were a couple of women and a few men. Whole-study findings and limits: Clonotype sharing across four donors was observed for around 4.8% of naive CD4 clonotypes.

Donors included only healthy HIV-negative adults lacking recent acute infections or vaccinations. The clonotype originates from a man aged 18 to 29 in good health. Some clones in this sample may be carry-over from other donors' samples. Input material: memory CD4+ T cells from PBMCs. Indicated subset: CD45RA-negative fraction.

CDR3 sequence reads: CASSGPARNTGELFF. The CDR3 region has the DNA TGTGCCAGCTCAGGCCCCGCGAGGAACACCGGGGAGCTGTTTTTT. The chain is built from TRBV18 and TRBJ2-2; D not resolved. The CDR3 is 15 residues long. Trimming removed 5 bases at V and 1 base at J, with 11 bases between. From germline, CDR1 is KGHSH and CDR2 LQKENI.